Listed below are T cell receptor beta chains from one sample, sequenced in a study of T cells in Graves' hyperthyroidism and ophthalmopathy. TCRdb fed the multiplex PCR reads into MiXCR, producing one record per CDR3 protein. Of more than 500,000 distinct CDR3 sequences listed, roughly a sixth are singletons. Source material: blood. These receptors were taken from a woman in her 30s with Graves' ophthalmopathy. The CDR3 runs from the conserved cysteine through the conserved F or W. A D gene is named only where the DNA matches it firmly. Size is omitted from some rows. Given values are once, few, many or a class for expanded clones.

D: -
J: TRBJ1-2
size: -
V: TRBV7-8
CDR3: CASSLVSGPYGYTF
DNA: TGTGCCAGCAGCTTAGTTTCAGGGCCCTATGGCTACACCTTC

D: TRBD2
J: TRBJ2-2
size: many
V: TRBV12-3/TRBV12-4
CDR3: CASSFMQGGTGELFF
DNA: TGTGCCAGCAGTTTTATGCAGGGAGGGACCGGGGAGCTGTTTTTT

D: TRBD2
J: TRBJ2-7
size: many
V: TRBV28
CDR3: CASSPPGVAGYLRDEQYF
DNA: TGTGCCAGCAGTCCTCCCGGGGTAGCGGGGTACCTCCGGGACGAGCAGTACTTC

D: -
J: TRBJ1-1
size: -
V: TRBV6-2/TRBV6-3
CDR3: CASSYGGNMNTEAFF
DNA: TGTGCCAGCAGTTACGGGGGCAACATGAACACTGAAGCTTTCTTT

D: -
J: TRBJ2-7
size: -
V: TRBV28
CDR3: CASSQTSIGSYEQYF
DNA: TGTGCCAGCAGCCAAACTAGTATAGGCTCCTACGAGCAGTACTTC

D: -
J: TRBJ1-1
size: few
V: TRBV7-2
CDR3: CASSSQMGNTEAFF
DNA: TGTGCCAGCAGCTCCCAGATGGGGAACACTGAAGCTTTCTTT

D: TRBD1
J: TRBJ1-5
size: many
V: TRBV7-2
CDR3: CASGNRTGFNQPQHF
DNA: TGTGCCAGCGGAAATAGGACAGGGTTCAATCAGCCCCAGCATTTT

D: TRBD2
J: TRBJ2-7
size: many
V: TRBV20-1
CDR3: CSARPLAGGGGVYEQYF
DNA: TGCAGTGCTAGGCCACTAGCGGGAGGAGGAGGGGTCTACGAGCAGTACTTC

D: TRBD2
J: TRBJ2-1
size: many
V: TRBV20-1
CDR3: CSARKLAGGDRYNEQFF
DNA: TGCAGTGCTAGGAAATTAGCGGGAGGCGACAGGTACAATGAGCAGTTCTTC

D: TRBD1
J: TRBJ2-1
size: many
V: TRBV20-1
CDR3: CSARDSSGGVLSEQFF
DNA: TGCAGTGCTAGAGATTCTTCAGGGGGAGTGTTGTCTGAGCAGTTCTTC

D: -
J: TRBJ2-3
size: -
V: TRBV4-3
CDR3: CASSQDQSASTDTQYF
DNA: TGCGCCAGCAGCCAAGATCAGAGCGCTAGCACAGATACGCAGTATTTT

D: -
J: TRBJ2-3
size: many
V: TRBV7-3
CDR3: CASSLMGPDTQYF
DNA: TGTGCCAGCAGCTTAATGGGGCCAGATACGCAGTATTTT

D: -
J: TRBJ2-7
size: few
V: TRBV15
CDR3: CATSAGSGPYEQYF
DNA: TGTGCCACCAGCGCCGGGTCGGGCCCCTACGAGCAGTACTTC

D: -
J: TRBJ2-3
size: many
V: TRBV7-3
CDR3: CASSPQRTDTQYF
DNA: TGTGCCAGCAGTCCCCAGCGGACAGATACGCAGTATTTT

D: -
J: TRBJ2-2
size: -
V: TRBV10-3
CDR3: CATRGSSGELFF
DNA: TGTGCCACCCGAGGGAGTTCTGGGGAGCTGTTTTTT

D: -
J: TRBJ1-1
size: many
V: TRBV10-2
CDR3: CASSEWNLVTEAFF
DNA: TGCGCCAGCAGTGAGTGGAACTTGGTCACTGAAGCTTTCTTT

D: -
J: TRBJ1-1
size: -
V: TRBV5-1
CDR3: CASSPEQGFGAFF
DNA: TGCGCCAGCAGCCCTGAACAGGGCTTTGGTGCTTTCTTT

D: -
J: TRBJ1-5
size: few
V: TRBV14
CDR3: CASSQVTGKNPEVPSNQPQHF
DNA: TGTGCCAGCAGCCAAGTTACCGGGAAGAACCCCGAAGTCCCTAGCAATCAGCCCCAGCATTTT

D: TRBD2
J: TRBJ2-1
size: many
V: TRBV7-2
CDR3: CASSAVTLLAGAYNEQFF
DNA: TGTGCCAGCAGCGCCGTAACTCTACTAGCGGGGGCGTACAATGAGCAGTTCTTC

D: TRBD1
J: TRBJ2-3
size: -
V: TRBV3-1
CDR3: CASRVRDRGQDTQYF
DNA: TGTGCCAGCAGGGTCCGGGACAGGGGGCAAGATACGCAGTATTTT

D: TRBD2
J: TRBJ2-1
size: many
V: TRBV20-1
CDR3: CSARDPLAGANEQFF
DNA: TGCAGTGCTAGAGATCCCCTAGCGGGAGCCAATGAGCAGTTCTTC

D: TRBD2
J: TRBJ2-5
size: many
V: TRBV20-1
CDR3: CSAPTTSGRAGETQYF
DNA: TGCAGTGCACCGACAACTAGCGGGAGGGCCGGTGAGACCCAGTACTTC

D: TRBD1
J: TRBJ1-6
size: few
V: TRBV12-3/TRBV12-4
CDR3: CASSSGQTYNSPLHF
DNA: TGTGCCAGCAGTTCGGGACAGACTTATAATTCACCCCTCCACTTT

D: -
J: TRBJ2-3
size: few
V: TRBV20-1
CDR3: CSASALDRPSTDTQYF
DNA: TGCAGTGCTAGCGCGTTAGACAGACCTAGCACAGATACGCAGTATTTT

D: TRBD2
J: TRBJ2-1
size: -
V: TRBV5-1
CDR3: CASSRQPLAGGSPRGEQFF
DNA: TGCGCCAGCAGTCGACAACCGTTAGCGGGAGGCTCTCCCCGTGGTGAGCAGTTCTTC

D: TRBD2
J: TRBJ2-1
size: many
V: TRBV7-3
CDR3: CASTVAGVGNEQFF
DNA: TGTGCCAGCACCGTAGCGGGAGTTGGCAATGAGCAGTTCTTC